Listed here is a single T cell receptor (beta chain). The antigen remains undetermined. This sample was taken from a study of T-cell memory formation after mild COVID-19. In the study overall: TCR clusters were mostly donor specific.

The study, taken as a whole, reports: The study detected some responding clones in pre-infection memory, suggesting cross-reactive memory joined. While clones contracting from day 15 to 85 were balanced between CD4 and CD8, later expanders leaned CD4+.

A single record per CDR3 protein comes from TCRdb applying MiXCR to the 5' RACE reads. The sample yields 450,000 to 650,000 distinct CDR3 sequences, roughly 21% seen once. CDR1 is MNHEY, CDR2 SMNVEV, per germline (reference sequence). There are 13 residues in the CDR3. J lost 6 bases, V lost 6 bases, and 4 bases had no gene match. Sequenced sample: PBMCs or a T cell subset sorted from them (not recorded which). This TCR was recovered from an adult woman who had mild COVID-19 (a few samples of this study predate the infection). Cell type and time point are not known. The gene calls are TRBV27 and TRBJ2-2; 7 nucleotides match TRBD1. The CDR3 nucleotides read TGTGCCAGCAGGCTTACAGGGGCCGGGGAGCTGTTTTTT. Its protein product is CASRLTGAGELFF.